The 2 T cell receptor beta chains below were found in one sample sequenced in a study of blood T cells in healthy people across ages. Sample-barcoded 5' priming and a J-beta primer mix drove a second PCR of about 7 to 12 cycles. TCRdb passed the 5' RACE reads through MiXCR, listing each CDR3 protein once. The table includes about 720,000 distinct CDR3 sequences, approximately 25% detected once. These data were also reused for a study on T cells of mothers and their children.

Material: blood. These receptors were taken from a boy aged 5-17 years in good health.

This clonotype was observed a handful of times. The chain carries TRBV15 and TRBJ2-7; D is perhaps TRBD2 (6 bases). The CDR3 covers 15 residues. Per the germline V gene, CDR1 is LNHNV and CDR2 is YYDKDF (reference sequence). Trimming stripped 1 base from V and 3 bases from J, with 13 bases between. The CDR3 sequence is CATSRGAREDYEQYF. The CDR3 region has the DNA TGTGCCACCAGCAGAGGAGCCAGGGAGGACTACGAGCAGTACTTC.

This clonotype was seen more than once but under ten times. CDR3 bases: TGTGCCACCAGCAGAGATCGGGCAGGGACCTACGAGCAGTACTTC. Protein product: CATSRDRAGTYEQYF. The chain links TRBV15 to TRBJ2-7; possibly TRBD1 for D (5 bases). The V and J ends lost 0 bases and 2 bases respectively, with 11 bases between them. The CDR3 consists of 15 residues. Germline-derived CDR1 and CDR2 are LNHNV and YYDKDF (reference sequence).